Below are 32 T cell receptor beta chains sequenced from a single sample in a study of control samples from healthy donors and cancer patients. TCRdb keeps only in-frame clones here, not all; method: immunoSEQ multiplex PCR. The sample shows about 120,000 clones, approximately 91% of them seen only once. The sample consisted of blood. These TCRs come from a woman under 30 in good health.

This chain connects TRBV7-9 to TRBJ2-6; 9 bases are shared with TRBD1. In germline, CDR1 is SEHNR, CDR2 FQNEAQ (reference sequence). V lost 4 bases, J lost 0 bases, and 10 bases stayed unmatched. The CDR3 spans 19 residues. DNA for the CDR3: TGTGCCAGCAGCTCAACCGGGACAGGGTTGTCCTCTGGGGCCAACGTCCTGACTTTC. As protein: CASSSTGTGLSSGANVLTF. Full variable domain (rest looked up from reference TRBV7-9 and TRBJ2-6): DTGVSQNPRHKITKRGQNVTFRCDPISEHNRLYWYRQTLGQGPEFLTYFQNEAQLEKSRLLSDRFSAERPKGSFSTLEIQRTEQGDSAMYLCASSSTGTGLSSGANVLTFGAGSRLTVL.

This chain links TRBV7-9 with TRBJ2-2, with TRBD2 identical over 11 bases. The CDR3 runs 15 residues. With V trimmed by 2 bases and J by 5 bases, 1 base remained unmatched. CDR1 is SEHNR and CDR2 is FQNEAQ in the germline V gene (reference sequence). CDR3 sequence: CASSLTSGSTGELFF. CDR3 in DNA: TGTGCCAGCAGCTTAACTAGCGGGAGTACCGGGGAGCTGTTTTTT.

The CDR3 loop is CASSEWGAQYF. CDR3 coding DNA: TGTGCCAGCAGTGAATGGGGGGCGCAGTACTTC. The chain employs TRBV6-1 and TRBJ2-7; the D gene could be TRBD1 or TRBD2 (6 bases each). CDR1 MNHNS and CDR2 SASEGT come from the germline V gene. The CDR3 extends over 11 amino acids. The V end lost 2 bases, the J end lost 9 bases, and 8 bases lay between the germline ends.

This clone has a single count. The V and J genes are TRBV27 and TRBJ2-2; D tentatively fits TRBD1 or TRBD2 (6 bases each). Germline CDR1 reads MNHEY; CDR2 reads SMNVEV (reference sequence). V gave up 8 bases and J gave up 3 bases, with 13 bases separating them. This CDR3 spans 14 amino acids. This CDR3 reads CASRRGADTGELFF. In DNA form, the CDR3 reads TGTGCCAGCCGGAGGGGGGCTGACACCGGGGAGCTGTTTTTT.

The rearrangement links TRBV30 to TRBJ1-6, with D uncertain. There are 15 residues in the CDR3. The germline V gene encodes CDR1 GTSNPN and CDR2 SVGIG (reference sequence). V was pared by 0 bases and J by 10 bases, with 16 bases between. The CDR3 sequence: CAWSVDGFETSPLHF. CDR3 coding DNA: TGTGCCTGGAGTGTAGATGGGTTCGAGACGTCACCCCTCCACTTT.

The chain recombines TRBV10-3 with TRBJ1-6; no firm D call. V was cut by 4 bases and J by 4 bases, with 11 bases left in between. Germline lookup yields CDR1 ENHRY and CDR2 SYGVKD. This CDR3 spans 15 amino acids. The CDR3 nucleotides read TGTGCCATCAGTGTGTCAGGTTCATATAATTCACCCCTCCACTTT. Translation: CAISVSGSYNSPLHF.

This chain joins TRBV5-5 and TRBJ2-4; the D is unclear. The CDR3 length is 15 residues. CDR1 SGHKS and CDR2 YYEKEE come from the germline V gene (reference sequence). The V and J ends lost 1 base and 0 bases respectively, with 8 bases between them. CDR3 loop: CASSLISQAKNIQYF. The CDR3 DNA follows: TGTGCCAGCAGCTTGATCAGCCAAGCCAAAAACATTCAGTACTTC.

The V gene is TRBV5-1, the J gene TRBJ1-6; D is possibly TRBD1 (6 bases). Germline V lookup: CDR1 SGHRS, CDR2 YFSETQ. The CDR3 totals 14 residues. V lost 0 bases to trimming and J lost 10 bases, with 11 bases between them. The chain's CDR3 is CASSLEGGRSPLHF. CDR3 in DNA: TGCGCCAGCAGCTTGGAAGGGGGGAGATCACCCCTCCACTTT.

The chain employs TRBV5-1 and TRBJ2-3; the match to TRBD1 covers 9 bases. This CDR3 has 19 residues. The ends lost 7 bases at V and 5 bases at J; junction bases unmatched: 23. Germline V gene lookup returns CDR1 SGHRS and CDR2 YFSETQ. CDR3 region: CASPLLWAAGQGWRDTQYF. CDR3 DNA sequence: TGCGCCAGCCCGCTGCTCTGGGCCGCGGGACAGGGTTGGAGAGATACGCAGTATTTT. The entire variable domain, with the rest obtained from reference TRBV5-1 and TRBJ2-3, is as follows: KAGVTQTPRYLIKTRGQQVTLSCSPISGHRSVSWYQQTPGQGLQFLFEYFSETQRNKGNFPGRFSGRQFSNSRSEMNVSTLELGDSALYLCASPLLWAAGQGWRDTQYFGPGTRLTVL.

The rearrangement uses TRBV28 and TRBJ2-3, with 9 bases that match TRBD2. The germline V gene has CDR1 MDHEN and CDR2 SYDVKM. V lost 6 bases, J lost 6 bases, and 10 bases stayed unmatched. The length of the CDR3 is 15 residues. The CDR3 DNA reads as TGTGCCAGCAGCTTAGCGGGGGACTCGGAGGATACGCAGTATTTT. Translating it yields CASSLAGDSEDTQYF.

This clone appeared a single time. This chain uses TRBV6-5 with TRBJ2-1, with TRBD1 matching over 9 bases. Germline-derived CDR1 and CDR2 are MNHEY and SVGAGI. V trimming: 3 bases; J trimming: 6 bases; junction bases outside the gene matches: 9. The CDR3 is 16 amino acids. The CDR3 DNA reads TGTGCCAGCAGTTATCTACAGGGGGCGAATCTCAATGAGCAGTTCTTC. Translation gives CASSYLQGANLNEQFF.

This clone has a handful of counts. The V call is TRBV5-1, the J call TRBJ2-7; no firm D call. There are 14 residues in the CDR3. V was trimmed by 6 bases and J by 7 bases, leaving 20 bases between them. The germline CDR1 and CDR2 sequences are SGHRS and YFSETQ. The DNA of the CDR3 is TGCGCCAGCACCATTGCACCAGCGAGCGAGGAGCAGTACTTC. Protein: CASTIAPASEEQYF.

The chain has TRBV3-1 (or the pseudogene TRBV3-2) and TRBJ1-2, with 9 positions matching TRBD1. CDR3 size: 12 residues. CDR1 LGHDT and CDR2 YNNKEL come from the germline V gene (reference sequence). Losses at the gene ends were 4 bases for V and 12 bases for J; bases not matched to a gene: 6. CDR3 in DNA: TGTGCCAGCAGCCTATCGGGACAGGGTAACACCTTC. It is translated as CASSLSGQGNTF.

The chain links TRBV7-2 to TRBJ2-7; 9 nucleotides line up with TRBD2. Trimming removed 5 bases from V and 4 bases from J; junction bases left unmatched: 15. Germline V CDR1 and CDR2: SGHTA, FQGNSA. The length of the CDR3 is 17 residues. CDR3 DNA: TGTGCCAGCAGCAGATGGCGGGAGGGCCTCGTAACGTACGAGCAGTACTTC. It yields the protein CASSRWREGLVTYEQYF.

This rearrangement joins TRBV4-3 to TRBJ2-2; D possibly corresponds to TRBD2 (8 bases). The CDR3 consists of 18 residues. Per germline, CDR1 LGHNA and CDR2 YSLEER. V lost 2 bases and J lost 4, with 20 bases in between. The chain's CDR3 is CASSQPPRQGLGTGELFF. CDR3 nucleotides: TGCGCCAGCAGCCAACCACCCCGACAGGGACTAGGCACCGGGGAGCTGTTTTTT.

This clone was seen only once. V usage is TRBV6-6 and J usage is TRBJ2-3; 8 positions agree with TRBD2. CDR3 size: 14 residues. The V segment lost 6 bases and the J segment 2 bases; nucleotides outside the gene matches: 4. Germline V CDR1 and CDR2: MNHNY, SVGAGI (reference sequence). CDR3 DNA: TGTGCCAGCAGCCGGGGGGGGAACACAGATACGCAGTATTTT. Its translation: CASSRGGNTDTQYF.

This chain links TRBV6-5 with TRBJ2-7; D is perhaps TRBD1 (6 bases). Germline CDR1 reads MNHEY; CDR2 reads SVGAGI. The CDR3 spans 13 residues. Between the trimmed V and J ends, which lost 8 bases and 2 bases, there was a span of 13 bases. The DNA of the CDR3 is TGTGCCAGCCGGGTACAGGGCCCCTACGAGCAGTACTTC. Its translation: CASRVQGPYEQYF.

The chain recombines TRBV21-1 with TRBJ1-4; TRBD1 is the table's D call and was not checked against the DNA. TRBV21-1 is flagged as a pseudogene. The CDR3 has 14 residues. The CDR3 sequence: CASSNRGRGEKLFF. For the CDR3, the DNA is TGTGCCAGCAGCAACAGGGGTCGGGGTGAAAAACTGTTTTTT.

The sample holds many counts of this clone. The chain recombines TRBV6-5 with TRBJ1-1; TRBD1 aligns across 9 bases. CDR1 is MNHEY and CDR2 is SVGAGI in the germline V gene. The CDR3 sequence is 14 residues long. The V segment lost 7 bases and the J segment 4 bases; nucleotides outside the gene matches: 7. The CDR3 spells CASNEQGAGTEAFF. In DNA form, the CDR3 reads TGTGCCAGCAACGAACAGGGGGCTGGCACTGAAGCTTTCTTT.

A single count supports this clone. The chain combines TRBV13 with TRBJ2-5; TRBD2 agrees at 7 bases. The CDR3 is 17 amino acids. The ends lost 0 bases at V and 3 bases at J; junction bases unmatched: 10. Germline assignment: CDR1 PRHDT and CDR2 FYEKMQ (reference sequence). This CDR3 is CASSLGISSRGKETQYF. The CDR3 nucleotides read TGTGCCAGCAGCTTAGGGATCTCTTCGCGGGGGAAAGAGACCCAGTACTTC.

This sequence joins TRBV7-2 and TRBJ1-1, with 9 bases lining up with TRBD1. CDR3 size: 15 residues. V was clipped by 2 bases and J by 4 bases; unmatched bases: 5. Germline values: CDR1 SGHTA, CDR2 FQGNSA. Here the CDR3 DNA reads TGTGCCAGCAGCTTAACAGGGGGCTGGGGCACTGAAGCTTTCTTT. Encoded protein: CASSLTGGWGTEAFF.

The chain joins TRBV18 to TRBJ1-6; D is possibly TRBD1 (5 bases). The length of the CDR3 is 17 residues. V was cut by 6 bases and J by 5 bases, with 20 bases left in between. The germline gives CDR1 KGHSH, CDR2 LQKENI. The CDR3 is CASSRTLDTTDNSPLHF. As DNA, the CDR3 is TGTGCCAGCTCCCGAACGCTGGACACGACAGATAATTCACCCCTCCACTTT. Variable domain in full (rest from reference TRBV18 and TRBJ1-6): NAGVMQNPRHLVRRRGQEARLRCSPMKGHSHVYWYRQLPEEGLKFMVYLQKENIIDESGMPKERFSAEFPKEGPSILRIQQVVRGDSAAYFCASSRTLDTTDNSPLHFGNGTRLTVT.

The chain has TRBV7-2 and TRBJ1-1; 8 bases are a match to TRBD1. Germline values: CDR1 SGHTA, CDR2 FQGNSA. The CDR3 extends over 16 amino acids. With 0 bases clipped from V and 1 base from J, the junction kept 4 bases outside the gene matches. CDR3 bases: TGTGCCAGCAGCTTAGCCGGAGGACAGGGGAACACTGAAGCTTTCTTT. This translates into CASSLAGGQGNTEAFF.

In its sample, this clone was seen a few times. The chain couples TRBV21-1 to TRBJ2-4. TRBV21-1 is described as a pseudogene. This CDR3 is built from 16 residues. The CDR3 loop reads CASSKVGGWAKNIQYF. The CDR3 DNA reads as TGTGCCAGCAGCAAAGTTGGGGGTTGGGCCAAAAACATTCAGTACTTC.

This clone was observed a single time. The chain employs TRBV3-1 (or the pseudogene TRBV3-2) and TRBJ2-5, with TRBD2 as a possible D gene (9 bases). The CDR3 has 22 residues. V lost 4 bases to trimming and J lost 4 bases, with 37 bases between them. Germline V lookup: CDR1 LGHDT, CDR2 YNNKEL (reference sequence). As DNA, the CDR3 is TGTGCCAGCAGCCCACGGGCACCGGGACAGGATATACAATTAGCGGGAGTAGAGACCCAGTACTTC. Amino acid sequence: CASSPRAPGQDIQLAGVETQYF.

The rearrangement joins TRBV7-2 to TRBJ2-7, with 12 bases matching TRBD1. The germline V gene has CDR1 SGHTA and CDR2 FQGNSA. V lost 8 bases, J lost 2 bases, and 7 bases stayed unmatched. The CDR3 length is 15 residues. CDR3 loop: CASSEGTGGTYEQYF. CDR3 in DNA: TGTGCCAGCTCGGAGGGGACAGGGGGCACCTACGAGCAGTACTTC.

CDR3 sequence reads: CASSLAGQGMYEQYF. The CDR3 nucleotides are TGTGCCAGCAGCTTAGCGGGACAGGGTATGTACGAGCAGTACTTC. The chain employs TRBV7-2 and TRBJ2-7; 9 bases fit TRBD1. The CDR3 contains 15 residues. The J segment lost 4 bases and the V segment lost 0 bases, leaving 4 bases of the junction unmatched. Germline-derived CDR1 and CDR2 are SGHTA and FQGNSA.

The chain recombines TRBV30 with TRBJ2-7; tentatively, D is TRBD1 (5 bases). CDR1 is GTSNPN and CDR2 is SVGIG in the germline V gene (reference sequence). There are 16 residues in the CDR3. V lost 0 bases to trimming and J lost 0 bases, with 15 bases between them. The CDR3, as DNA: TGTGCCTGGAGTGTAGGGCACAGGACCCGCTCCTACGAGCAGTACTTC. Translating it yields CAWSVGHRTRSYEQYF.

The chain carries TRBV28 and TRBJ2-1; 10 nucleotides agree with TRBD1. The CDR3 covers 15 residues. Germline V lookup: CDR1 MDHEN, CDR2 SYDVKM. With 4 bases clipped from V and 2 bases from J, the junction kept 2 bases outside the gene matches. The CDR3 DNA follows: TGTGCCAGCAGTTCTGGGACAGGGGCCTACAATGAGCAGTTCTTC. Its translation: CASSSGTGAYNEQFF. Filled out from reference TRBV28 and TRBJ2-1, the complete variable domain reads DVKVTQSSRYLVKRTGEKVFLECVQDMDHENMFWYRQDPGLGLRLIYFSYDVKMKEKGDIPEGYSVSREKKERFSLILESASTNQTSMYLCASSSGTGAYNEQFFGPGTRLTVL.

J is TRBJ2-3 and V is TRBV7-3; D ambiguous. The CDR3 consists of 13 residues. Germline lookup yields CDR1 SGHTA and CDR2 FQGTGA. The V gene lost 1 base and the J gene lost 6 bases, with 8 bases spanning the gap. In DNA, the CDR3 is TGTGCCAGCAGCTTAAGGATGGGGGATACGCAGTATTTT. Its protein product is CASSLRMGDTQYF.

This clone was detected a few times. This sequence joins TRBV7-8 and TRBJ2-2; TRBD2 is a possible D gene (6 bases). The CDR3 runs to 16 residues. Deletions cut 2 bases from V and 0 bases from J, with 10 bases between. The germline V gene encodes CDR1 SGHVS and CDR2 FQNEAQ. In DNA, the CDR3 is TGTGCCAGCAGCTTAAATGCGGGGACGAACACCGGGGAGCTGTTTTTT. This codes for CASSLNAGTNTGELFF.

The V call is TRBV19, the J call TRBJ2-7, with D unclear. The CDR3 is made up of 13 amino acids. V lost 6 bases and J 3 bases, leaving 12 bases between the germline ends. The germline CDR1 and CDR2 sequences are LNHDA and SQIVND (reference sequence). This CDR3 is CASSLLKGYEQYF. The CDR3 DNA is TGTGCCAGTAGCCTACTGAAGGGCTACGAGCAGTACTTC.